This is a list of T cell receptor beta chains from one sample in a study of blood T cell repertoires in COVID-19. The repertoire was sequenced with immunoSEQ multiplex PCR; TCRdb's copy has only in-frame clones and lacks some. The sample lists some 110,000 clones; 65% to 75% were seen once. Material: peripheral blood. The receptors were gathered from a human donor with acute or convalescent COVID-19. The donor label of this sample is uncertain. CDR3s include the opening cysteine and the closing phenylalanine or tryptophan. Clone size is given for some rows only: seen once, a few or many times, or a class if the clone is expanded.

cdr3_aa v_call clone_size j_call
CASSIDVRSPLHF TRBV19 NA TRBJ1-6
CASSASERGEQFF TRBV7-2 NA TRBJ2-1
CASSQDGPGTLSGNTIYF TRBV4-2 NA TRBJ1-3
CASSDQGVTRGYTF TRBV25-1 NA TRBJ1-2
CASSPRNGGGQIQYF TRBV4-2 once TRBJ2-4
CASSFTANYGYTF TRBV12-3/TRBV12-4 few TRBJ1-2
CASSDPLGAAEGYTF TRBV25-1 NA TRBJ1-2
CASSPRTTGAFGYTF TRBV28 few TRBJ1-2
CASHRDASGTSTDTQYF TRBV4-1 few TRBJ2-3
CASSFRQASSYEQYF TRBV5-6 NA TRBJ2-7
CASSWARDRYYGYTF TRBV6-5 NA TRBJ1-2
CASSTGREAFF TRBV28 NA TRBJ1-1
CASRPQGLNTEAFF TRBV2 NA TRBJ1-1
CASSLRGGVYSNQPQHF TRBV4-1 NA TRBJ1-5
CASSDSGVVTDTQYF TRBV10-1 NA TRBJ2-3
CASSPLPGGQMETEAFF TRBV18 few TRBJ1-1
CAWSVGLAGGRNEQFF TRBV30 NA TRBJ2-1
CASRAPSGNYGYTF TRBV10-2 NA TRBJ1-2
CASSLGTGQGAQYF TRBV7-2 NA TRBJ2-5
CASSLGAAGGNTDTQYF TRBV5-1 NA TRBJ2-3
CASRGQGNTGELFF TRBV19 once TRBJ2-2
CASSFSATRPTRGYTF TRBV7-6 NA TRBJ1-2
CSGTRDSIPFTDTQYF TRBV29-1 NA TRBJ2-3
CASSPTGGLDYGYTF TRBV18 NA TRBJ1-2
CASSQGQGVGTDTQYF TRBV14 few TRBJ2-3
CATSDSPNSPLHF TRBV5-6 NA TRBJ1-6
CASSAPREQYF TRBV21-1 NA TRBJ2-7
CASSLGLAGGNNEQFF TRBV11-3 few TRBJ2-1
CASSGWTNYGYTF TRBV19 few TRBJ1-2
CASSLAQGSGYTF TRBV7-6 NA TRBJ1-2
CASRATGGYNSPLHF TRBV6-5 NA TRBJ1-6
CASSLSGFSEAFF TRBV12-3/TRBV12-4 NA TRBJ1-1
CASSFRGGYGYTF TRBV7-9 NA TRBJ1-2
CASRITGTGGGYTF TRBV6-5 NA TRBJ1-2
CASRRGGSTEAFF TRBV6-5 NA TRBJ1-1
CASRGQTNTGELFF TRBV30 NA TRBJ2-2
CASNRGSGGLTDTQYF TRBV9 few TRBJ2-3
CASSSYRGREKLFF TRBV27 NA TRBJ1-4
CASSKEERVNRVHCNGYTF TRBV21-1 NA TRBJ1-2
CASSPPLTTGNYGYTF TRBV19 few TRBJ1-2
CASSRHRKETQYF TRBV7-7 NA TRBJ2-5
CASSENSYYGYTF TRBV2 NA TRBJ1-2
CAIGRGGLDEKLFF TRBV2 few TRBJ1-4
CASSRGTKAPTDTQYF TRBV5-1 NA TRBJ2-3
CASSPNYGYTF TRBV6-6 few TRBJ1-2